The sequence of this TCR beta chain was determined in a study of T cells in Graves' hyperthyroidism and ophthalmopathy (dated by TCRdb to the late 2010s). With regard to the full study: Peripheral blood samples were taken at the time of initial diagnosis, prior to any treatment. Once sampling was done, hyperthyroidism patients were given methimazole at a starting dose of 30 mg daily, whereas ophthalmopathy patients were given high-dose intravenous methylprednisolone. Thyroid tissue and blood T-cell repertoires from about six Graves' hyperthyroidism patients were also compared in the study. The paper describes TCR Vbeta CDR3 sequencing of 120 to 150 peripheral blood samples, made up of about 40 ophthalmopathy patients, around 73 hyperthyroidism patients and about 17 progressor patients. To identify distinguishing TCR V-J signatures, a discovery cohort of around 100 patients was used, comprising some 43 with Graves' ophthalmopathy and 57 with stable Graves' hyperthyroidism. The approximately 98 discovery patients were randomly divided into training and test sets at a 7:3 ratio. Whether ophthalmopathy could be predicted prospectively was tested in an independent validation cohort made up of some 20 hyperthyroidism patients plus 17 patients who later progressed to ophthalmopathy. Results and caveats for the whole study, not just this receptor: Sample size was not statistically predetermined, and blinding of investigators to group allocation was not performed. A model built on a 13 V-J signature distinguished ophthalmopathy from stable hyperthyroidism, reaching 87.88% sensitivity and about 81% specificity in cross-validation and 80%/75% in testing. Most expanded thyroid clonotypes (frequency above 0.001) were also detected in blood, a finding suggesting that blood repertoires may reflect thyroid immune responses. In validation, the model predicted progression to ophthalmopathy a median of approximately 6.6 months before onset, with about 67% sensitivity and just under 75% specificity.

This clonotype was found many times. Its binding antigen is unknown. Per-base qualities were not stored, and no clone one base away is much larger. Stable Graves' hyperthyroidism was defined as no progression to ophthalmopathy during 18 months of follow-up. Hyperthyroidism patients were newly diagnosed, had a disease duration of under 2 months, and were aged 18 to 65 years. The study excluded patients with uncontrolled infections, other autoimmune diseases, pregnancy or lactation. Diagnoses were based on clinical symptoms, serum thyroxine and TRAb, thyroid ultrasound and orbital computed tomography. PBMCs were separated from about 10 ml of fresh peripheral blood using Ficoll-Paque density gradient centrifugation. Trizol reagent was used to extract total RNA, and RNA quality was then checked on an Agilent 2100 Bioanalyzer. The TCR beta CDR3 regions were amplified from RNA transcripts. The TCR CDR3 was subjected to a first round of RT-PCR using the HTBI primer set and the Qiagen OneStep RT-PCR kit. The libraries were constructed in a second round of multiplex PCR and then size-selected and purified. Sequencing of the libraries was done on an Illumina HiSeq2000 using paired-end 100 bp reads. Per the authors' processing: SOAPnuke was used to process the raw data, removing reads that contained adapters or uncalled bases, had a mean Phred below 15, or lacked an exact match to the constant primer or identifier. High-quality paired reads were merged using COPE v1.2.5, and each unique nucleotide sequence was defined as a clonotype. MiTCR v1.1 was used to align the clonotypes against IMGT TRBV, TRBD and TRBJ reference segments. Only V-J combinations with frequency above 0.0001, covering roughly 99% of repertoires, were analysed. A TCS score was defined as the ratio of F50 (clonal expansion) to E x V (chaos), with BLOSUM62-based TCRdist applied between CDR3 peptides within each V-J. Welch's t-statistics and random forest reduced roughly 530 V-J features to 10 to 15, which were used in a naive Bayes classifier (R e1071). Through fastp at Q25 and MiXCR, TCRdb rebuilt clones from the public reads, retaining in-frame beta chains. Under each unique CDR3 protein, matching rows form one entry showing the most common genes and DNA. The V and J calls here are based on TCRdb, not the publication. In this sample the table shows 350,000 or so distinct CDR3 sequences, 18% of which occur a single time. Around 47% of the sample is held by the ten biggest clonotypes.

Trimming at the junction amounts to 5 bases on V and 6 bases on J, and the germline ends lie 13 bases apart. In the germline V gene, CDR1 corresponds to MNHNS and CDR2 to SASEGT. The CDR3 contains 13 residues, cysteine and phenylalanine counted. The read is trimmed to its CDR3 DNA, 39 bases read in frame from base 1. The sequencing sample was made of blood. The receptor was derived from a woman aged 50 to 65 with Graves' hyperthyroidism. The sequence links TRBV6-1 to TRBJ1-1, and TRBD1 may be the D gene, going by 6 matching bases. CDR3 reads: CASSSQGMAEAFF. The DNA sequence is given as TGTGCCAGCAGTTCACAGGGTATGGCTGAAGCTTTCTTT.